This TCR beta chain emerged from a study of blood T cells in healthy people across ages. Study findings and constraints: With age, beta diversity per million T cells declined roughly linearly, significantly by 30 to 50.

The second PCR ran roughly 7 to 12 cycles with a sample-barcoded 5' primer and J-beta primers. TCRdb analysed the 5' RACE reads with MiXCR anew, one entry per CDR3 protein. The sample has over a million distinct CDR3 sequences, less than 45% seen once; the top ten hold about 3.8%. A few counts support this clonotype. The antigen is undetermined. Drawing of peripheral blood yielded roughly 9.8 milliliters from each donor. Sequenced material: blood. The sequence was collected from a woman between 18 and 29 years old in good health.

CDR3 sequence (DNA): TGTGCCAGCAGTCTTTCCGGGACAGTACACGAGCAGTACTTC. Translated: CASSLSGTVHEQYF. The chain uses TRBV7-9 and TRBJ2-7; TRBD1 aligns across 7 bases. CDR1 is SEHNR and CDR2 is FQNEAQ in the germline V gene (reference sequence). V lost 6 bases and J lost 5; bases outside the gene matches: 10. This CDR3 spans 14 amino acids. Drawing the rest from reference TRBV7-9 and TRBJ2-7, the complete variable domain is DTGVSQNPRHKITKRGQNVTFRCDPISEHNRLYWYRQTLGQGPEFLTYFQNEAQLEKSRLLSDRFSAERPKGSFSTLEIQRTEQGDSAMYLCASSLSGTVHEQYFGPGTRLTVT.